The rows below give T cell receptor beta chains drawn from one sample of a study of T cells in Graves' hyperthyroidism and ophthalmopathy. One entry per CDR3 protein, called by TCRdb with MiXCR from the multiplex PCR reads. The sample lists some 560,000 distinct CDR3 sequences, around 16% seen once, with about 7% in the top ten. Sample: blood. The source is a woman under 40 with Graves' hyperthyroidism. CDR3s include the opening cysteine and the closing phenylalanine or tryptophan. The D gene is left open where the match is weak. Expanded clones get a size class; other rows say once, few or many, or leave the size out.

v_gene	j_gene	abundance	d_gene	CDR3nt	CDR3aa
TRBV28	TRBJ2-7	-	TRBD2	TGTGCCAGCAGGACTAGCGGGATTGCCGAGCAGTACTTC	CASRTSGIAEQYF
TRBV7-2	TRBJ2-4	many	-	TGTGCCAGCAGCTACAGGGTAGCCAAAAACATTCAGTACTTC	CASSYRVAKNIQYF
TRBV28	TRBJ1-5	few	-	TGTGCCAGCACCCTGAATCAGCCCCAGCATTTT	CASTLNQPQHF
TRBV19	TRBJ2-7	few	-	TGTGCCAGTAGTATAGGTACGGGAGCCTCCTACGAGCAGTACTTC	CASSIGTGASYEQYF
TRBV19	TRBJ2-3	few	-	TGTGCCAGTAGTAATAACAGGGATGTGACAGATACGCAGTATTTT	CASSNNRDVTDTQYF
TRBV12-3/TRBV12-4	TRBJ2-1	many	-	TGTGCCAGCAGTGCCGGGCCCGGAGGTGAGCAGTTCTTC	CASSAGPGGEQFF
TRBV6-2/TRBV6-3	TRBJ2-7	many	-	TGTGCCAGCATCCTTGGGGGATGGAACTACGAGCAGTACTTC	CASILGGWNYEQYF
TRBV6-2/TRBV6-3	TRBJ2-7	many	-	TGTGCCAGCAGGCCAGGAGGGACACCAGTCTACGAGCAGTACTTC	CASRPGGTPVYEQYF
TRBV4-1	TRBJ2-7	many	-	TGCGCCAGCAGCGGAAGAGCGGCTCCTTACTCCTACGAGCAGTACTTC	CASSGRAAPYSYEQYF
TRBV19	TRBJ1-5	-	-	TGTGCCAGTACTATGGACAGTCTGGGGGATCAGCCCCAGCATTTT	CASTMDSLGDQPQHF
TRBV20-1	TRBJ1-1	many	-	TGCAGTGCTAGAGAGTGGCAGGACAACACTGAAGCTTTCTTT	CSAREWQDNTEAFF
TRBV11-1	TRBJ2-7	many	TRBD2	TGTGCCAGCAGCTTGGGCGGACTAGCGTACAGTTACGAGCAGTACTTC	CASSLGGLAYSYEQYF
TRBV7-9	TRBJ2-7	many	TRBD2	TGTGCCACCGGGACTAGACTAGCGGGAGCCTACGAGCAGTACTTC	CATGTRLAGAYEQYF
TRBV11-2	TRBJ2-1	-	-	TGTGCCAGCAGCTTAGACTCCGGGACTTCGAGGCAGTTCTTC	CASSLDSGTSRQFF
TRBV28	TRBJ1-2	many	-	TGTGCCAGCAGTTCTGGGGCGACGGGGCTTGATGGCTACACCTTC	CASSSGATGLDGYTF
TRBV10-3	TRBJ2-1	-	-	TGTGCCATCAGTGAGTTCAGCGGACACAATGAGCAGTTCTTC	CAISEFSGHNEQFF
TRBV7-9	TRBJ1-1	many	-	TGTGCCAGCAGCTTAGTTGCGAGAGCTTTCTTT	CASSLVARAFF
TRBV6-1	TRBJ2-7	many	TRBD1	TGTGCCAGCGGATCCCGGCCCCAAGGGGGCCACCTCTACGAGCAGTACTTC	CASGSRPQGGHLYEQYF
TRBV2	TRBJ1-1	many	TRBD1	TGTGCCAGCAGTGAACAACAGCCCTTCCGACAGGGGCCTGAAGCTTTCTTT	CASSEQQPFRQGPEAFF
TRBV15	TRBJ1-2	-	-	TGTGCCACCAGCAGAGCCGGGGCCCCTAACTATGGCTACACCTTC	CATSRAGAPNYGYTF
TRBV6-4	TRBJ1-2	-	-	TGTGCCAGCAGTGACAACCGCGGGGGCTACACCTTC	CASSDNRGGYTF
TRBV29-1	TRBJ2-6	few	-	TGCAGCGTTGAAAGTTGGATCTCTGGGGCCAACGTCCTGACTTTC	CSVESWISGANVLTF